Each of the 20 T cell receptor beta chains below was sequenced from the same sample in a study of blood T cell repertoires in COVID-19 (dated by TCRdb to 2020 to 2021). Receptor amplification or capture employed the immunoSEQ multiplex PCR assay. Entries here come from immuneACCESS through TCRdb and include only in-frame sequences with V and J called. Some clones fail to appear in such tables; in the studies checked, an unresolved V gene covers under half of the shortfall, and the cause of the remainder is unknown. The sample profile shows approximately 170,000 clones; about 83% of them were found once. The top ten clonotypes cover approximately 2.6% of the sample. The sequencing sample was made of peripheral blood. The receptors were sampled from a woman of 80 years or more with COVID-19, enrolled during active disease.

V and J are TRBV19 and TRBJ1-2; the match to TRBD1 covers 8 bases. This CDR3 is built from 14 residues. The V and J ends lost 6 bases and 5 bases, in that order; junction bases with no gene match: 8. The V gene's germline CDR1 is LNHDA and CDR2 SQIVND (reference sequence). The CDR3 nucleotides are TGTGCCAGTAGCCCCGGACAGGGAGAGTATGGCTACACCTTC. This encodes CASSPGQGEYGYTF.

V is TRBV6-4 and J is TRBJ2-7; 11 bases align to TRBD2. The germline V gene encodes CDR1 MRHNA and CDR2 SNTAGT. The ends lost 3 bases at V and 3 bases at J; junction bases unmatched: 1. This CDR3 region has 14 residues. In nucleotides, the CDR3 is TGTGCCAGCAGTGAGCTAGCGGGGGGCTACGAGCAGTACTTC. Its translation: CASSELAGGYEQYF.

This clone occurred a few times. V usage is TRBV7-9 and J usage is TRBJ2-5, with TRBD1 matching over 7 bases. J gave up 1 base and V 5 bases, and 4 bases lay outside the gene matches. This CDR3 is 14 amino acids long. Germline loops: CDR1 SEHNR, CDR2 FQNEAQ (reference sequence). The CDR3: CASSQTGVQETQYF. CDR3 DNA: TGTGCCAGCAGCCAAACAGGGGTCCAAGAGACCCAGTACTTC.

The rearrangement links TRBV7-2 to TRBJ1-3; D is perhaps TRBD1 (5 bases). The germline V gene has CDR1 SGHTA and CDR2 FQGNSA. Trimming stripped 6 bases from V and 0 bases from J, with 18 bases between. The CDR3 contains 17 residues. The CDR3 DNA reads as TGTGCCAGCAGACGTAGGACACTTGAACCCTCTGGAAACACCATATATTTT. Amino acids: CASRRRTLEPSGNTIYF.

This clone has a count of ten or more. The V and J genes are TRBV28 and TRBJ1-6; the match to TRBD1 covers 7 bases. Germline V lookup: CDR1 MDHEN, CDR2 SYDVKM. This CDR3 comprises 14 residues. V lost 5 bases, J lost 6 bases, and 4 bases stayed unmatched. The CDR3 is CASSPGTVNSPLHF. In DNA, the CDR3 is TGTGCCAGCAGTCCGGGGACAGTTAATTCACCCCTCCACTTT. The full variable domain, rest sourced from reference TRBV28 and TRBJ1-6, is DVKVTQSSRYLVKRTGEKVFLECVQDMDHENMFWYRQDPGLGLRLIYFSYDVKMKEKGDIPEGYSVSREKKERFSLILESASTNQTSMYLCASSPGTVNSPLHFGNGTRLTVT.

The rearrangement links TRBV10-3 to TRBJ2-3, with 9 bases identical to TRBD1. Looked up from germline, CDR1 is ENHRY and CDR2 is SYGVKD. The V and J ends lost 4 bases and 3 bases, in that order; junction bases with no gene match: 8. There are 16 residues in the CDR3. The CDR3 sequence is CAISVTGTGRTDTQYF. The CDR3 DNA reads TGTGCCATCAGTGTTACCGGGACAGGGCGGACAGATACGCAGTATTTT.

This chain uses TRBV15 with TRBJ2-5, with D possibly matching TRBD2 (5 bases). The CDR3 spans 15 residues. With 0 bases removed from V and 2 bases from J, the gap between germline ends came to 10 bases. From germline, CDR1 is LNHNV and CDR2 YYDKDF (reference sequence). The CDR3 nucleotides read TGTGCCACCAGCAGAGATTCATCGGGGCAAGAGACCCAGTACTTC. It encodes CATSRDSSGQETQYF.

The chain joins TRBV6-5 to TRBJ1-2, with 9 positions matching TRBD1. This CDR3 is built from 14 residues. The V gene end was trimmed by 7 bases and the J gene end by 8 bases; junction bases not matched to a gene: 11. Germline loops: CDR1 MNHEY, CDR2 SVGAGI. The DNA of the CDR3 is TGTGCCAGCACCTCGAGGACAGGGGACGGGGGCTACACCTTC. It specifies CASTSRTGDGGYTF.

The J gene is TRBJ2-1, the V gene TRBV5-8, with 9 positions matching TRBD2. Germline CDR1 is SGHTS and CDR2 is YDEGEE. The V segment lost 2 bases and the J segment 5 bases; nucleotides outside the gene matches: 14. The CDR3 has 18 residues. CDR3 in DNA: TGTGCCAGCAGCTTCTGGGGCGGGGGGGAACTTTTCAACAATGAGCAGTTCTTC. This gives the protein CASSFWGGGELFNNEQFF.

The gene calls are TRBV4-2 and TRBJ1-2, with a possible D match to TRBD1 (6 bases). Per the germline V gene, CDR1 is LGHNA and CDR2 is YNFKEQ. Trimming left V 0 bases short and J 5 bases short, with 13 bases between. The CDR3 is made up of 15 amino acids. DNA for the CDR3: TGTGCCAGCAGCCAAGATCGGGGGGCGGGATATGGCTACACCTTC. This encodes CASSQDRGAGYGYTF.

Worth noting for this clone: The junction departs from the called germline gene at one end, perhaps through a read error. V gene TRBV5-6 combines with J gene TRBJ2-7; D is perhaps TRBD2 (7 bases). The germline gives CDR1 SGHDT, CDR2 YYEEEE. The CDR3 has 13 amino acids. The CDR3 nucleotides read TGTGCCAGCAGCCGCAGGGGAGGGGGAGGGTCTTTCTTC. This codes for CASSRRGGGGSFF. Full variable domain (missing parts from reference TRBV5-6 and TRBJ2-7): DAGVTQSPTHLIKTRGQQVTLRCSPKSGHDTVSWYQQALGQGPQFIFQYYEEEERQRGNFPDRFSGHQFPNYSSELNVNALLLGDSALYLCASSRRGGGGSFFGPGTRLTVT.

The chain has TRBV27 and TRBJ2-2; D is possibly TRBD2 (6 bases). The CDR3 length is 18 residues. CDR1 MNHEY and CDR2 SMNVEV come from the germline V gene (reference sequence). V was clipped by 3 bases and J by 5 bases, with 22 bases between them. The CDR3 nucleotides read TGTGCCAGCAGTTTGTTCTCGGGAGCGGATACTGGGACCGGGGAGCTGTTTTTT. Translated: CASSLFSGADTGTGELFF.

This chain joins TRBV21-1 and TRBJ1-3. TRBV21-1 constitutes a pseudogene. The CDR3 extends over 14 amino acids. Written as DNA, the CDR3 is TGTGCCAGCAGCTATAGGCGGGTTGGAAACACCATATATTTT. Protein: CASSYRRVGNTIYF.

The CDR3 is CASSQEKRLDYNEQFF. The DNA of the CDR3 is TGTGCCAGCAGCCAAGAGAAGCGGCTAGACTACAATGAGCAGTTCTTC. J is TRBJ2-1 and V is TRBV3-1 (or the pseudogene TRBV3-2), with D possibly being TRBD2 (5 bases). CDR1 and CDR2 from the germline V gene are LGHDT and YNNKEL (reference sequence). V lost 0 bases and J 3 bases, leaving 12 bases between the germline ends. The CDR3 runs 16 residues.

The genes are TRBV29-1 and TRBJ2-7, with a weak D call TRBD2 (5 bases). Germline values: CDR1 SQVTM, CDR2 ANQGSEA. The CDR3 totals 12 residues. The ends were cut back, 3 bases at V and 4 bases at J, with 10 bases in the middle. In DNA form, the CDR3 reads TGCAGCGTTGATGTCGAGGGTTACGAGCAGTACTTC. This sequence encodes CSVDVEGYEQYF.

The rearrangement links TRBV3-1 (or the pseudogene TRBV3-2) to TRBJ1-2; no clear D. CDR3 length: 13 residues. The V end lost 4 bases, the J end lost 5 bases, and 11 bases lay between the germline ends. Germline V gene data show CDR1 as LGHDT and CDR2 as YNNKEL (reference sequence). CDR3 bases: TGTGCCAGCAGCCCGAGGGTTGGGTATGGCTACACCTTC. Encoded protein: CASSPRVGYGYTF.

This rearrangement joins TRBV5-4 to TRBJ2-1, with TRBD2 matching over 15 bases. This CDR3 has 13 residues. Losses at the gene ends were 4 bases for V and 14 bases for J; bases not matched to a gene: 4. In germline, CDR1 is SGHNT, CDR2 YYREEE (reference sequence). The CDR3 sequence is CASSAGTSGGKFF. For the CDR3, the DNA is TGTGCCAGCAGCGCCGGGACTAGCGGGGGGAAGTTCTTC.

This clone showed up just a few times. The chain employs TRBV3-1 (or the pseudogene TRBV3-2) and TRBJ2-7, with D possibly TRBD2 on 6 matching bases. V dropped 1 base and J dropped 6 bases, with 13 bases sitting between them. The germline V gene has CDR1 LGHDT and CDR2 YNNKEL (reference sequence). This CDR3 has 14 amino acids. CDR3 coding DNA: TGTGCCAGCAGCCAAGGGTGGCGGGACGGCGAGCAGTACTTC. As protein: CASSQGWRDGEQYF.

In its sample, this clone was seen many times. The sample holds other DNA sequences that translate to the same CDR3. The chain uses TRBV3-1 (or the pseudogene TRBV3-2) and TRBJ2-3, with TRBD2 as a possible D gene (6 bases). The CDR3 is 15 amino acids. V was pared by 0 bases and J by 1 base, with 8 bases between. Germline CDR1 reads LGHDT; CDR2 reads YNNKEL (reference sequence). The CDR3 DNA is TGTGCCAGCAGCCAAGACGGGAGAGGCACAGATACGCAGTATTTT. Its protein is CASSQDGRGTDTQYF.

J is TRBJ2-3 and V is TRBV5-4; 8 bases align to TRBD2. The CDR3 is 16 residues long. Germline CDR1 is SGHNT and CDR2 is YYREEE (reference sequence). The J segment lost 11 bases and the V segment lost 4 bases, leaving 18 bases of the junction unmatched. CDR3 nucleotides: TGTGCCAGCAGCACCACCGGGACTAGATCCCTCCTTCAGCAGTATTTT. Protein product: CASSTTGTRSLLQQYF.